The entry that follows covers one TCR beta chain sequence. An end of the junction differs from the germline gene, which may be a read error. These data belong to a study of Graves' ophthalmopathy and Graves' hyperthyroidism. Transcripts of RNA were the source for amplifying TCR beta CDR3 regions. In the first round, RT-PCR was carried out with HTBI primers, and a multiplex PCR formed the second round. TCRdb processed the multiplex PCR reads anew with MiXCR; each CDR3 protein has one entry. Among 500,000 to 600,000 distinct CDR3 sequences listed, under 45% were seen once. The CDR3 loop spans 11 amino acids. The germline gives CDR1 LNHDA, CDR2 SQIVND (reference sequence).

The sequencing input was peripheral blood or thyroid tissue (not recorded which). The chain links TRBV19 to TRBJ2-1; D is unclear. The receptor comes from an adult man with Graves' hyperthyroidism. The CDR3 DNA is TGTGCCAGTAGTATTGGCAATGAGCAGTTTTTT. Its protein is CASSIGNEQFF.